This entry features one TCR beta chain sequence. CDR3 length: 15 amino acids. The germline gives CDR1 MDHEN, CDR2 SYDVKM. V was trimmed by 1 base and J by 4 bases, leaving 14 bases between them. Seattle patients were enrolled during active infection and followed longitudinally. The data originate from a study of blood T cell repertoires in COVID-19. Across the study: From the United States, Italy and Spain came samples of acute and convalescent COVID-19. Nucleic acid was either cDNA or gDNA, and it came from T cells, B-cell-depleted T cells, or PBMCs.

Original processing notes: Nucleated cell counts were estimated from reference gene primer amplification. TCRdb's copy holds only in-frame clones and misses some; the assay was immunoSEQ multiplex PCR. Clone size and the V and J calls come from that table; the DNA yielded D and trimming. This sample has roughly 260,000 clones, with around 90% found just once. The chain is built from TRBV28 and TRBJ2-7; D is perhaps TRBD1 (6 bases). Sequencing was carried out using peripheral blood. The sequence was obtained from a person aged 18 to 35 with COVID-19, enrolled during active disease. Here the CDR3 reads CASSLSTGSRYEQYF. Written as DNA, the CDR3 is TGTGCCAGCAGTTTATCCACAGGGTCACGGTACGAGCAGTACTTC.